The 13 T cell receptor beta chains below all came from one sample that was sequenced in a study of CD8+CD57+ T cells in acquired aplastic anemia. Study-level findings and limits: Compared with total CD4+ and CD8+ cell pools, patient CD8+CD57+ cells were less diverse.

Template material for TCR beta VDJ and CDR3 profiling consisted of genomic DNA. MiXCR, applied by TCRdb to the reads, yields one record per CDR3 protein. The table shows roughly 17,000 distinct CDR3 sequences, with more than 30% occurring only once. For sequencing, patients were chosen who had shown expansion of CD8+CD57+ cells by flow cytometry. No antigen has been assigned to these receptors. Specimen: CD8+CD57+ T cells sorted from PBMCs. Subset of the sample: bead-enriched CD8+CD57+ effector memory T cells from SAA patients. The receptor source for this set is a human donor with aplastic anemia.

This clonotype came up a few times. The chain has TRBV6-1 and TRBJ2-7, with D possibly being TRBD1 (6 bases). CDR1 MNHNS and CDR2 SASEGT come from the germline V gene. Trimming left V 6 bases short and J 2 bases short, with 11 bases between. The CDR3 extends over 13 amino acids. CDR3 DNA: TGTGCCAGCAGGGTACGGGACACCTACGAGCAGTACTTC. It specifies CASRVRDTYEQYF.

The genes are TRBV7-9 and TRBJ1-1, with 11 bases that match TRBD1. The CDR3 totals 14 residues. The V gene end was trimmed by 4 bases and the J gene end by 6 bases; junction bases not matched to a gene: 4. CDR1 is SEHNR and CDR2 is FQNEAQ in the germline V gene (reference sequence). The CDR3 protein is CASSSDRGLSEAFF. The CDR3 DNA follows: TGTGCCAGCAGCTCGGACAGGGGGCTGTCTGAAGCTTTCTTT.

This rearrangement joins TRBV11-2 to TRBJ1-1; D ambiguous. Germline V CDR1 and CDR2: SGHAT, FQNNGV. CDR3 length: 13 residues. V shed 2 bases and J shed 1 base, with 5 bases lying between them. The CDR3 nucleotides read TGTGCCAGCAGCTTAAAACGGAACACTGAAGCTTTCTTT. Its protein product is CASSLKRNTEAFF.

The table lists this clonotype with many counts. V gene TRBV7-8 combines with J gene TRBJ2-1; TRBD1 matches at 8 bases. V lost 2 bases to trimming and J lost 5 bases; unmatched junction nucleotides: 8. Per the germline V gene, CDR1 is SGHVS and CDR2 is FQNEAQ. The CDR3 loop spans 16 amino acids. Here the CDR3 DNA reads TGTGCCAGCAGCTTACATCCGGGACAGGCGGACAATGAGCAGTTCTTC. Amino acid sequence: CASSLHPGQADNEQFF.

This clonotype was picked up a small number of times. In nucleotides, the CDR3 is TGTGCCAGCAGTGAGCGGGAAAGCTCCTACAATGAGCAGTTCTTC. This gives the protein CASSERESSYNEQFF. This chain joins TRBV2 and TRBJ2-1; D is possibly TRBD2 (6 bases). Germline V gene sequence: CDR1 SNHLY, CDR2 FYNNEI. CDR3 length: 15 residues. The V and J ends lost 3 bases and 0 bases respectively, with 9 bases between them.

The table lists this clonotype with many counts. This chain joins TRBV19 and TRBJ1-1; 7 bases are a match to TRBD1. The junction had 7 bases not matched to a gene; V was cut back by 7 bases and J by 5 bases. This CDR3 is 13 amino acids long. Looked up from germline, CDR1 is LNHDA and CDR2 is SQIVND (reference sequence). In nucleotides, the CDR3 is TGTGCCAGTACCCTGACAGGGATAACTGAAGCTTTCTTT. This translates into CASTLTGITEAFF.

The chain couples TRBV20-1 to TRBJ1-2; 10 nucleotides line up with TRBD1. CDR1 is DFQATT, CDR2 SNEGSKA, per germline (reference sequence). There are 13 residues in the CDR3. In DNA form, the CDR3 reads TGCGTTACCGGTTGGGACAGGGGTTATGGCTACACCTTC. As protein: CVTGWDRGYGYTF.

The sample holds a few counts of this clonotype. The chain employs TRBV24-1 and TRBJ1-5; D ambiguous. The V gene lost 4 bases and the J gene lost 5 bases, with 17 bases spanning the gap. CDR1 is KGHDR, CDR2 SFDVKD, per germline. There are 16 residues in the CDR3. DNA of the CDR3: TGTGCCACCAGTGACTCGACGGGCAACTTGGATCAGCCCCAGCATTTT. This translates into CATSDSTGNLDQPQHF.

A note on this clonotype: The junction departs from the called germline gene at one end, perhaps through a read error. CDR3 in amino acids: CTSSSIGIGNYEQYF. CDR3 nucleotide sequence: TGTACCAGCAGTTCTATAGGGATCGGTAACTACGAGCAATACTTC. The genes are TRBV12-3 or TRBV12-4 and TRBJ2-7; the D is unclear. The CDR3 length is 15 residues.

The chain is built from TRBV5-1 and TRBJ2-5; 14 nucleotides agree with TRBD2. With V trimmed by 4 bases and J by 11 bases, 7 bases remained unmatched. This CDR3 is built from 14 residues. CDR1 is SGHRS, CDR2 YFSETQ, per germline. CDR3 amino acids: CASSEGTSGGQQYF. The DNA of the CDR3 is TGCGCCAGCAGCGAAGGGACTAGCGGGGGCCAGCAGTACTTC.

This clonotype was seen many times. This chain connects TRBV24-1 to TRBJ2-1; either TRBD1 or TRBD2 may supply D (5 bases each). There are 13 residues in the CDR3. Germline V gene sequence: CDR1 KGHDR, CDR2 SFDVKD. Trimming stripped 6 bases from V and 6 bases from J, with 11 bases between. CDR3 bases: TGTGCCACCAGTTCGGGACCGATCAATGAGCAGTTCTTC. Translation: CATSSGPINEQFF.

The gene calls are TRBV5-1 and TRBJ1-1, with D possibly TRBD1 on 5 matching bases. Trimming removed 0 bases from V and 4 bases from J, with 13 bases in between. This CDR3 comprises 15 residues. The germline CDR1 and CDR2 sequences are SGHRS and YFSETQ. In DNA, the CDR3 is TGCGCCAGCAGCTTGGAGGCCAGGGCACGCACTGAAGCTTTCTTT. Translating gives CASSLEARARTEAFF.

V gene TRBV20-1 combines with J gene TRBJ1-1; TRBD1 might be the D (5 bases). V lost 4 bases to trimming and J lost 7 bases, with 19 bases between them. This CDR3 has 14 residues. CDR1 and CDR2 from the germline V gene are DFQATT and SNEGSKA (reference sequence). The CDR3 DNA sequence: TGCAGTGCTAAGTCGGGCAGGGACCCCGGTGAAGCTTTCTTT. Its translation: CSAKSGRDPGEAFF.